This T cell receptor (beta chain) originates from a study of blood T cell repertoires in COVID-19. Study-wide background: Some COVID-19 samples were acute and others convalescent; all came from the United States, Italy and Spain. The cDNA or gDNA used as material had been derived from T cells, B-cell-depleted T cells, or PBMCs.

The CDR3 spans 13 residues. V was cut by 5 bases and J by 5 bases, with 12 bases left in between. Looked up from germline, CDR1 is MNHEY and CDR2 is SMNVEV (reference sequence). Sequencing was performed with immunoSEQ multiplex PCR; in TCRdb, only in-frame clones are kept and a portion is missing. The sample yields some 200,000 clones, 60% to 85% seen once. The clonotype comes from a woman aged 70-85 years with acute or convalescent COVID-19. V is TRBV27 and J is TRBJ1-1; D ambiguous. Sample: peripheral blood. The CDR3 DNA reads TGTGCCAGCAGTCCCGTGGGGAGGACTGAAGCTTTCTTT. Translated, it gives CASSPVGRTEAFF.